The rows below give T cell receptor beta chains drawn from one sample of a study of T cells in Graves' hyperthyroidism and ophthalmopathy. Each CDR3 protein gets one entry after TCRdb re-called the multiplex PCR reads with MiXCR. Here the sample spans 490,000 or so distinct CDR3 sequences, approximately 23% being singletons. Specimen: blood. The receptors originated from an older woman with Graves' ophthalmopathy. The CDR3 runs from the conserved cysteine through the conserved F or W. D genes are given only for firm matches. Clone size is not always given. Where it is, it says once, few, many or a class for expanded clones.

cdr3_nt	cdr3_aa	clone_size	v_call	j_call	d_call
TGTGCCAGCAGCAGACCCGGGCGGGTGCCCCAGCATTTT	CASSRPGRVPQHF	-	TRBV2	TRBJ1-5	-
TGTGCCAGCAGCCCCGGGACAGGGAGGAGGACTGAAGCTTTCTTT	CASSPGTGRRTEAFF	once	TRBV3-1	TRBJ1-1	TRBD1
TGTGCCAGCAGTTACTCGATTGGCTCTGGGGCCAACGTCCTGACTTTC	CASSYSIGSGANVLTF	-	TRBV6-5	TRBJ2-6	-
TGTGCCAGCAGTTTACAGGGTGGCGTGATTGGCTACACCTTC	CASSLQGGVIGYTF	-	TRBV28	TRBJ1-2	-
TGCGCCAGCAGCCGAGAACTAGTCTCCTACAATGAGCAGTTCTTC	CASSRELVSYNEQFF	-	TRBV4-3	TRBJ2-1	-
TGTGCCAGCACGGACTCCCGTTACGAGCAGTACTTC	CASTDSRYEQYF	-	TRBV12-3/TRBV12-4	TRBJ2-7	-
TGTGCCAGCAGTCAAAATTGGGGCAGGGGGCTCTATGGCTACACCTTC	CASSQNWGRGLYGYTF	-	TRBV12-3/TRBV12-4	TRBJ1-2	TRBD1
TGTGCCAGTAGTATAGGACTAGCGGTGAACACCGGGGAGCTGTTTTTT	CASSIGLAVNTGELFF	-	TRBV19	TRBJ2-2	TRBD2
TGCAGTGCTAGACTGGAGGTCACTGAAGCTTTCTTT	CSARLEVTEAFF	-	TRBV20-1	TRBJ1-1	-
TGTGCCAGCTTACGGCCCCCTAACTATGGCTACACCTTC	CASLRPPNYGYTF	many	TRBV28	TRBJ1-2	-
TGCGCCAGCAGCCAAGATCTATCGGGGACTGAAGCTTTCTTT	CASSQDLSGTEAFF	-	TRBV4-3	TRBJ1-1	-
TGTGCCAGCAGCCCCAACCGACAGGGGTGGGGGGAGACCCAGTACTTC	CASSPNRQGWGETQYF	-	TRBV3-1	TRBJ2-5	TRBD1
TGTGCCATCAGTGAGGAGGCAGGGTGGGACACTGAAGCTTTCTTT	CAISEEAGWDTEAFF	few	TRBV10-3	TRBJ1-1	-
TGTGCCAGCAGTCTAAGAGTTAACAGGGATTACCAGCCCCAGCATTTT	CASSLRVNRDYQPQHF	many	TRBV28	TRBJ1-5	-
TGCAGTGCCACCCGACTAGCGGCCCTTCCCTGGGAGCAGTACTTC	CSATRLAALPWEQYF	few	TRBV20-1	TRBJ2-7	TRBD2
TGTGCCAGCAGCCAACAAACTAGAGACATTCAGTACTTC	CASSQQTRDIQYF	many	TRBV11-2	TRBJ2-4	-
TGTGCCACCAGCAGGGAACCTGCGGGTCAGGGAATTGGCTACACCTTC	CATSREPAGQGIGYTF	-	TRBV15	TRBJ1-2	-
TGTGCCAGCAGCTTAGAGGGACTAGCGGCTGAGCAGTACTTC	CASSLEGLAAEQYF	few	TRBV11-2	TRBJ2-7	TRBD2
TGTGCCAGCAGCTTAGCCGGGGGACAGGGTCTATATGGCTACACCTTC	CASSLAGGQGLYGYTF	few	TRBV7-2	TRBJ1-2	TRBD1
TGTGCCAGCAGCGTAGGAGCTAGCCAAACAGATACGCAGTATTTT	CASSVGASQTDTQYF	few	TRBV9	TRBJ2-3	-
TGTGCCACCAGCAGAAACCAGGGGGCGAAGGAGACCCAGTACTTC	CATSRNQGAKETQYF	-	TRBV15	TRBJ2-5	TRBD1
TGTGCCAGCAGCCAAGATCGCACTACTATGAACACTGAAGCTTTCTTT	CASSQDRTTMNTEAFF	few	TRBV3-1	TRBJ1-1	-
TGTGCCAGCAGTTGGGAGACAGGAGCTTATAGCAATCAGCCCCAGCATTTT	CASSWETGAYSNQPQHF	many	TRBV28	TRBJ1-5	-
TGTGCCAGCAGCAAGGACAGGGCGACCAACTATGGCTACACCTTC	CASSKDRATNYGYTF	-	TRBV11-2	TRBJ1-2	TRBD1
TGTGCCTGGAGTAGGACCGTGAACACTGAAGCTTTCTTT	CAWSRTVNTEAFF	many	TRBV30	TRBJ1-1	-
TGTGCCAGCACCTTGGACCCCAGGGGGCGCCCCTACGAGCAGTACTTC	CASTLDPRGRPYEQYF	few	TRBV7-8	TRBJ2-7	TRBD1
TGCAGTGCTATTACAGGGGCGGGGGAGACCCAGTACTTC	CSAITGAGETQYF	-	TRBV20-1	TRBJ2-5	-
TGTGCCAGCGGTACGCCCCTAGACAGACTTATCGACAATGAGCAGTTCTTC	CASGTPLDRLIDNEQFF	few	TRBV12-3/TRBV12-4	TRBJ2-1	-
TGCGCCAGCAGCAAATTGAGCACAGATACGCAGTATTTT	CASSKLSTDTQYF	once	TRBV4-1	TRBJ2-3	-
TGTGCCAGCAGTCACAGGACTAGCGGGAGCTCAGATACGCAGTATTTT	CASSHRTSGSSDTQYF	-	TRBV27	TRBJ2-3	TRBD2
TGTGCCAGCAGTCCGGGGACCGATGCGTGCCAGTACTTC	CASSPGTDACQYF	many	TRBV12-3/TRBV12-4	TRBJ2-5	-
TGTGCCTCTACGACAGGGGGCTGGAACACTGAAGCTTTCTTT	CASTTGGWNTEAFF	-	TRBV30	TRBJ1-1	TRBD1
TGCAGTGCTAGGGCGGTGAACACAGATACGCAGTATTTT	CSARAVNTDTQYF	few	TRBV20-1	TRBJ2-3	-
TGTGCCAGCGATGGTACGTCGAGGGGCTCCTACGAGCAGTACTTC	CASDGTSRGSYEQYF	-	TRBV28	TRBJ2-7	-
TGTGCCAGCAGTTTGCGGGGGCTTCACACTGAAGCTTTCTTT	CASSLRGLHTEAFF	-	TRBV12-3/TRBV12-4	TRBJ1-1	-
TGTGCCAGCAGTTACGGGGGGGCGGGGGAGACCCAGTACTTC	CASSYGGAGETQYF	few	TRBV6-6	TRBJ2-5	-
TGTGCCAGCTTCCCCGCGGGGGAGAACACTGAAGCTTTCTTT	CASFPAGENTEAFF	many	TRBV27	TRBJ1-1	-
TGCAGTGCTAGAGTCGGGAGGAGCACAGATACGCAGTATTTT	CSARVGRSTDTQYF	-	TRBV20-1	TRBJ2-3	TRBD2
TGCAGTGCCGGACTTTGGGAGACCCAGTACTTC	CSAGLWETQYF	few	TRBV20-1	TRBJ2-5	-
TGTGCCAGCAGCCAGACTAGCGGGGAGGGAACAGATACGCAGTATTTT	CASSQTSGEGTDTQYF	few	TRBV3-1	TRBJ2-3	TRBD2
TGTGCCATCAGTGAGTTGTTCAACACTGAAGCTTTCTTT	CAISELFNTEAFF	many	TRBV10-3	TRBJ1-1	-
TGTGCCAGTAGCGGCGGGAGGCATACGCAGTATTTT	CASSGGRHTQYF	-	TRBV19	TRBJ2-3	TRBD2
TGTGCCAGCAGCCTGTTAGCGAGAGGGACCAATGAGCAGTTCTTC	CASSLLARGTNEQFF	-	TRBV5-5	TRBJ2-1	-
TGTGCCAGCAGCTTGGCCGCGACTAGGACCACCTACGAGCAGTACTTC	CASSLAATRTTYEQYF	-	TRBV5-5	TRBJ2-7	-
TGTGCCAGCAGTTTAGAAGGGACAGGGATTGGAGATACGCAGTATTTT	CASSLEGTGIGDTQYF	many	TRBV12-3/TRBV12-4	TRBJ2-3	TRBD1
TGTGCCAGCAGCTTAGCGGGAGGGCCGAAGGATGAGCAGTTCTTC	CASSLAGGPKDEQFF	few	TRBV6-1	TRBJ2-1	TRBD2
TGTGCCACGGAAACCCTGGGACTATCGGGTACGCAGTATTTT	CATETLGLSGTQYF	few	TRBV2	TRBJ2-3	TRBD2
TGTGCCAGCAGCCAACAATCCGGGACAGGACATGAGCAGTTCTTC	CASSQQSGTGHEQFF	-	TRBV7-2	TRBJ2-1	TRBD1
TGCAGTGCTCCGGATCCCGGTCCAGCGGGAGGGAGGAATGAGCAGTTCTTC	CSAPDPGPAGGRNEQFF	many	TRBV20-1	TRBJ2-1	TRBD2
TGCAGCGTTGAAACCTACAATGAGCAGTTCTTC	CSVETYNEQFF	-	TRBV29-1	TRBJ2-1	-
TGTGCCTGGAGTGTCACAAGGGAGCTGTTTTTT	CAWSVTRELFF	many	TRBV30	TRBJ2-2	-
TGTGCCAGCAGTTTCGGACAGGGGTCCGCCTACGAGCAGTACTTC	CASSFGQGSAYEQYF	-	TRBV12-3/TRBV12-4	TRBJ2-7	TRBD1
TGTGCCAGCAGTTACCGGGCGGGGTTCAATGAGCGGTTCTTC	CASSYRAGFNERFF	-	TRBV6-2/TRBV6-3	TRBJ2-1	-
TGTGCTAGTGCCCCCGCACGGGGAGCGGGATCCTACAATGAGCAGTTCTTC	CASAPARGAGSYNEQFF	-	TRBV12-5	TRBJ2-1	TRBD2